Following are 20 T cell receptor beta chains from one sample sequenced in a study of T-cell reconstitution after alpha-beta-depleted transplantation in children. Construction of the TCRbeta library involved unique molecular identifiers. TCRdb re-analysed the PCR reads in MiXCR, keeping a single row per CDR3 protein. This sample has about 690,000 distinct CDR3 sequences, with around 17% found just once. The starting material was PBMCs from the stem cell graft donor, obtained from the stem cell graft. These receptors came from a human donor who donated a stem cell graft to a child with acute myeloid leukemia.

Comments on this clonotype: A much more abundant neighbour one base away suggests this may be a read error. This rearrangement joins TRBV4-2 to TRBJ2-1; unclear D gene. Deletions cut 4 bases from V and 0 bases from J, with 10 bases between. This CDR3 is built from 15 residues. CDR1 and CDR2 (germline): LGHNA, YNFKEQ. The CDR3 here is CASSLSILSYNEQFF. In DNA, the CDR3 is TGTGCCAGCAGCCTTTCTATCCTCTCCTACAATGAGCAGTTCTTC.

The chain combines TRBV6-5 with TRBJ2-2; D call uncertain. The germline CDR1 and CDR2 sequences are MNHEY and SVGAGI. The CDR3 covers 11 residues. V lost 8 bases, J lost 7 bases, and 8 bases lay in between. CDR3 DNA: TGTGCCAGCGGGCTGAACGGGGAGCTGTTTTTT. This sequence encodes CASGLNGELFF.

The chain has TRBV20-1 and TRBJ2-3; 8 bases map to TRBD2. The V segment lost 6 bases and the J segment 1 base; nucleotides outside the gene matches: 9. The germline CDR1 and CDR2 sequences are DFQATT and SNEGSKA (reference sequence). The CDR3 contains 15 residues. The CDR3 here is CSAMGGGLGTDTQYF. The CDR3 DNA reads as TGCAGTGCCATGGGCGGGGGGCTGGGCACAGATACGCAGTATTTT.

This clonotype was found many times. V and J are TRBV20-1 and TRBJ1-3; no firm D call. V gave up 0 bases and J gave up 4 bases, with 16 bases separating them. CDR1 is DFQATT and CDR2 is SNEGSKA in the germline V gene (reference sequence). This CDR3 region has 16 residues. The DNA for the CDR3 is TGCAGTGCTAGAGATTGGGTGAACAGTCCCGGAAACACCATATATTTT. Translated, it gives CSARDWVNSPGNTIYF.

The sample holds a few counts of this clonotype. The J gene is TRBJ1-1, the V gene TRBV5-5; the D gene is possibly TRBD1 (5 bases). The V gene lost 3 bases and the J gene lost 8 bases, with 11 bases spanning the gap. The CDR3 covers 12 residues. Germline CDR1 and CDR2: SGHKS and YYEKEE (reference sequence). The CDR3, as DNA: TGTGCCAGCAGCTACCTGAGACAGGAAGCTTTCTTT. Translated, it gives CASSYLRQEAFF.

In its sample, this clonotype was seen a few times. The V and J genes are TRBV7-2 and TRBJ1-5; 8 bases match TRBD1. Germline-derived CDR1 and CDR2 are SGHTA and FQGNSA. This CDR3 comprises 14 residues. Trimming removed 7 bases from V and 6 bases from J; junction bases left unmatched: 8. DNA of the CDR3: TGTGCCAGCACCTTTGGACAGGGAAGTCAGCCCCAGCATTTT. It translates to CASTFGQGSQPQHF.

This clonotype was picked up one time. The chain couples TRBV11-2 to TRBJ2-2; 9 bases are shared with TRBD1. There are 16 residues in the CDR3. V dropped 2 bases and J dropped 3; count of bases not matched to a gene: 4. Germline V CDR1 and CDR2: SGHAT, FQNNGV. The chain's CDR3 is CASSLFRDRDTGELFF. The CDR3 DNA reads TGTGCCAGCAGCTTATTTCGGGACAGGGACACCGGGGAGCTGTTTTTT.

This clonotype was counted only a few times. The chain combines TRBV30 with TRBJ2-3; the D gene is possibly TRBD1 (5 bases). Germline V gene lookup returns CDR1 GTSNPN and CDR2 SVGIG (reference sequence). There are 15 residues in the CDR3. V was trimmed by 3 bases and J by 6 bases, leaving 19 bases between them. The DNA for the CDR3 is TGTGCCTGGAGATTCGACAGTTCTTTAGTGGATACGCAGTATTTT. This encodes CAWRFDSSLVDTQYF.

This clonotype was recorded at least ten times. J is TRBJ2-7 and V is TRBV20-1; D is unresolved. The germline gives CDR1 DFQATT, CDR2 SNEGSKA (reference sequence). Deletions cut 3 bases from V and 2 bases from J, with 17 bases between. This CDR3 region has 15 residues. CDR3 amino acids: CSASSMDLPTYEQYF. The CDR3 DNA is TGCAGTGCTAGTTCTATGGACCTTCCCACCTACGAGCAGTACTTC.

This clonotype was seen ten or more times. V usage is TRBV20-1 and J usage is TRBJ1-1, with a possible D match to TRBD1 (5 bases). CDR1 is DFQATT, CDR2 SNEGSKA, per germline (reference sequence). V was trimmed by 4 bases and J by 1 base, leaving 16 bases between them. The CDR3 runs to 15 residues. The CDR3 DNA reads TGCAGTGCTACAGGTCAGGGAGGAACGAACACTGAAGCTTTCTTT. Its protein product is CSATGQGGTNTEAFF.

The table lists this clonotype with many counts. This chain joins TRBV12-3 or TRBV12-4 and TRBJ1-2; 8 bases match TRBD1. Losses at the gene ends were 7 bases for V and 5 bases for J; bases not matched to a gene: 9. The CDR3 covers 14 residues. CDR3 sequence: CASTRPGGGYGYTF. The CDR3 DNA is TGTGCCAGCACCAGGCCAGGGGGCGGGTATGGCTACACCTTC.

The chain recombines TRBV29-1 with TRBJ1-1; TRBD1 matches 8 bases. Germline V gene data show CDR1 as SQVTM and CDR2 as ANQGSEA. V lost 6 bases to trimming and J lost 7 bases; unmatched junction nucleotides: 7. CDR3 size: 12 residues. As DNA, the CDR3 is TGCAGCGTCGACAGGGGCGGAGGTGAAGCTTTCTTT. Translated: CSVDRGGGEAFF.

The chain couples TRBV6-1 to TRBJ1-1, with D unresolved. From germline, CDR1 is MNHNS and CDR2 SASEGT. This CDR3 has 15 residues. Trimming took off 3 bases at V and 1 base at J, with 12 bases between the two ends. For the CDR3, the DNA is TGTGCCAGCAGTGAGTTCGGGGTTGGGAACACTGAAGCTTTCTTT. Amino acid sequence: CASSEFGVGNTEAFF.

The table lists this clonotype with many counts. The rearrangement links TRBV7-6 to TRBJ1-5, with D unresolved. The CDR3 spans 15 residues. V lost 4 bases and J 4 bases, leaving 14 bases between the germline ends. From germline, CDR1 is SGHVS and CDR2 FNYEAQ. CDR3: CASSSFGEMNQPQHF. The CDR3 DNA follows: TGTGCCAGCAGCTCCTTCGGGGAGATGAATCAGCCCCAGCATTTT.

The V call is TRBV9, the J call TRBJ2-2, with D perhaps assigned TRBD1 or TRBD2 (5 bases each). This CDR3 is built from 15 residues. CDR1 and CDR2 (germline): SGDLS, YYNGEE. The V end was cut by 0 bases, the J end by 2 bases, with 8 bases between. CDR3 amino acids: CASSVAGPNTGELFF. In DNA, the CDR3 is TGTGCCAGCAGCGTAGCGGGACCCAACACCGGGGAGCTGTTTTTT.

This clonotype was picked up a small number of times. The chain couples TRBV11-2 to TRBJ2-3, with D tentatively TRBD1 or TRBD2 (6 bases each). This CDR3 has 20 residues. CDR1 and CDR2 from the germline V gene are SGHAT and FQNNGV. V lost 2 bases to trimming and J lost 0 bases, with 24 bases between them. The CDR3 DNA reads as TGTGCCAGCAGCTTAAGAGGGGGAGGACCTTACGTGACTAGCACAGATACGCAGTATTTT. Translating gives CASSLRGGGPYVTSTDTQYF.

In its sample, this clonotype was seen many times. CDR3 in amino acids: CSSQGERNQPQHF. In DNA, the CDR3 is TGCAGTTCACAGGGTGAGCGGAATCAGCCCCAGCATTTT. The rearrangement links TRBV20-1 to TRBJ1-5, with D tentatively TRBD1 (6 bases). V lost 8 bases and J lost 4, with 15 bases in between. Germline lookup yields CDR1 DFQATT and CDR2 SNEGSKA (reference sequence). This CDR3 comprises 13 residues.

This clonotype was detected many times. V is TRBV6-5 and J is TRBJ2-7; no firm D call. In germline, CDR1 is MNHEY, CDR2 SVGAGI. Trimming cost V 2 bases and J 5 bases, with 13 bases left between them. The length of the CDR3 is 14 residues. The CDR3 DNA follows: TGTGCCAGCAGTTACAACCAAAGGAAGAACGAGCAGTACTTC. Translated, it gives CASSYNQRKNEQYF.

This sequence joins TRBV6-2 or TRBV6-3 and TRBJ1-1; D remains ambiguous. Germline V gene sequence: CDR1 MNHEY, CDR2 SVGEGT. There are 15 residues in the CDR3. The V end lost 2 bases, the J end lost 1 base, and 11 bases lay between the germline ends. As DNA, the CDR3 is TGTGCCAGCAGTTACGGTTGGCTCAGGAACACTGAAGCTTTCTTT. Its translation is CASSYGWLRNTEAFF.

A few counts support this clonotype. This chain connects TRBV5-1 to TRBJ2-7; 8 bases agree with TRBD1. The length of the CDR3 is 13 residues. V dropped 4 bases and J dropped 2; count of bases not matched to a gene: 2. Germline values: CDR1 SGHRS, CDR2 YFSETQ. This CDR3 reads CASSMGQAYEQYV. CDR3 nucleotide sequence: TGCGCCAGCAGCATGGGACAGGCCTACGAGCAGTACGTC.